The 25 T cell receptor beta chains below were found in one sample sequenced in a study of T-cell memory formation after mild COVID-19. Each CDR3 protein gets one entry after TCRdb re-called the 5' RACE reads with MiXCR. The profile shows some 490,000 distinct CDR3 sequences, around a sixth of them singletons. Specimen: PBMCs or a T cell subset sorted from them (not recorded which). Receptors originate from an adult woman who had mild COVID-19 (a few samples of this study predate the infection). Cell type and time point are not known.

CDR3 DNA: TGTGCCACCAGCAGAGAATCGGCAATTGCAACTAATGAAAAACTGTTTTTT. Translating gives CATSRESAIATNEKLFF. The gene calls are TRBV15 and TRBJ1-4; D remains unclear. Trimming cost V 0 bases and J 0 bases, with 11 bases left between them. This CDR3 is built from 17 residues. The V gene's germline CDR1 is LNHNV and CDR2 YYDKDF (reference sequence). Looking up the rest from reference TRBV15 and TRBJ1-4 gives the full variable domain: DAMVIQNPRYQVTQFGKPVTLSCSQTLNHNVMYWYQQKSSQAPKLLFHYYDKDFNNEADTPDNFQSRRPNTSFCFLDIRSPGLGDTAMYLCATSRESAIATNEKLFFGSGTQLSVL.

This chain's CDR3 is CATSDLIGQGETQYF. The DNA for the CDR3 is TGTGCCACCAGTGATTTGATCGGACAGGGAGAGACCCAGTACTTC. The rearrangement links TRBV24-1 to TRBJ2-5; 8 bases line up with TRBD1. Germline assignment: CDR1 KGHDR and CDR2 SFDVKD. V trimming: 0 bases; J trimming: 4 bases; junction bases outside the gene matches: 3. The CDR3 extends over 15 amino acids.

The V and J genes are TRBV28 and TRBJ2-5; TRBD2 matches 9 bases. This CDR3 spans 18 amino acids. The trim removed 4 bases at V and 2 bases at J, leaving 14 bases unmatched. Germline CDR1 and CDR2: MDHEN and SYDVKM. This chain's CDR3 is CASSSANTSGYQQETQYF. The CDR3 DNA is TGTGCCAGCAGTTCTGCCAATACTAGCGGGTACCAACAAGAGACCCAGTACTTC.

The V call is TRBV18, the J call TRBJ2-6; TRBD1 is a possible D gene (6 bases). Germline CDR1 reads KGHSH; CDR2 reads LQKENI. V gave up 3 bases and J gave up 1 base, with 16 bases separating them. CDR3 length: 18 residues. In nucleotides, the CDR3 is TGTGCCAGCTCACCTTCCGGGACACGGAGTTCTGGGGCCAACGTCCTGACTTTC. It is translated as CASSPSGTRSSGANVLTF.

In this sample, this clonotype turned up many times. This chain links TRBV4-3 with TRBJ1-1; D is undetermined. The CDR3 consists of 14 residues. The V and J ends lost 0 bases and 7 bases respectively, with 12 bases between them. Germline CDR1 is LGHNA and CDR2 is YSLEER. The CDR3 region has the DNA TGCGCCAGCAGCCAAGAACAGCTAGCTCTTGAAGCTTTCTTT. This codes for CASSQEQLALEAFF.

The CDR3 here is CATSDRGTGGQETQYF. CDR3 nucleotide sequence: TGTGCCACCAGTGATCGGGGGACAGGGGGACAAGAGACCCAGTACTTC. The chain employs TRBV24-1 and TRBJ2-5; 11 positions match TRBD1. The CDR3 covers 16 residues. The trim removed 3 bases at V and 2 bases at J, leaving 4 bases unmatched. The germline V gene encodes CDR1 KGHDR and CDR2 SFDVKD.

This clonotype turned up a few times. The chain employs TRBV5-1 and TRBJ2-7, with 9 nucleotides matching TRBD2. Germline CDR1 is SGHRS and CDR2 is YFSETQ. CDR3 size: 18 residues. V trimming: 5 bases; J trimming: 0 bases; junction bases outside the gene matches: 15. This CDR3 is CASSRATQTSGSSYEQYF. The DNA for the CDR3 is TGCGCCAGCAGTCGCGCCACCCAAACTAGCGGGTCCTCCTACGAGCAGTACTTC.

This clonotype has a handful of counts. The chain is built from TRBV27 and TRBJ2-3; no clear D. The germline V gene has CDR1 MNHEY and CDR2 SMNVEV (reference sequence). V was pared by 5 bases and J by 0 bases, with 21 bases between. This CDR3 contains 18 residues. The CDR3 loop is CASSRSYGAGWSTDTQYF. The CDR3 DNA sequence: TGTGCCAGCAGTAGGTCCTACGGAGCCGGGTGGAGCACAGATACGCAGTATTTT.

This rearrangement joins TRBV24-1 to TRBJ2-2, with 11 bases aligning to TRBD2. Germline-derived CDR1 and CDR2 are KGHDR and SFDVKD. V dropped 4 bases and J dropped 7; count of bases not matched to a gene: 10. The CDR3 extends over 17 amino acids. The CDR3 reads CATSDPTSGSQDGELFF. In DNA form, the CDR3 reads TGTGCCACCAGTGACCCCACTAGCGGGAGTCAGGACGGGGAGCTGTTTTTT.

The CDR3 here is CAWSFLTPAGYTF. CDR3 nucleotide sequence: TGTGCCTGGAGTTTTTTGACCCCAGCAGGCTACACCTTC. This rearrangement joins TRBV30 to TRBJ1-2; D remains unclear. The CDR3 contains 13 residues. Between the trimmed V and J ends, which lost 2 bases and 8 bases, there was a span of 15 bases. Germline values: CDR1 GTSNPN, CDR2 SVGIG (reference sequence).

V is TRBV2 and J is TRBJ2-7; TRBD2 aligns across 8 bases. J gave up 7 bases and V 5 bases, and 4 bases lay outside the gene matches. This CDR3 region has 12 residues. Germline values: CDR1 SNHLY, CDR2 FYNNEI. Here the CDR3 reads CASSKLAVEQYF. CDR3 in DNA: TGTGCCAGCAGTAAACTAGCGGTGGAGCAGTACTTC.

The chain is built from TRBV7-2 and TRBJ1-3; weak D call: TRBD1 (5 bases). The CDR3 spans 14 residues. V lost 7 bases and J 4 bases, leaving 14 bases between the germline ends. The germline V gene encodes CDR1 SGHTA and CDR2 FQGNSA. CDR3 DNA sequence: TGTGCCAGCACCGGGACCTCGGAAGGAAACACCATATATTTT. It is translated as CASTGTSEGNTIYF.

V is TRBV24-1 and J is TRBJ2-3, with D possibly TRBD1 on 5 matching bases. The CDR3 is made up of 16 amino acids. Germline CDR1 is KGHDR and CDR2 is SFDVKD. The V and J ends lost 3 bases and 0 bases respectively, with 12 bases between them. The CDR3 region is CATSDRRASSTDTQYF. CDR3 nucleotide sequence: TGTGCCACCAGTGATCGCAGGGCATCTAGCACAGATACGCAGTATTTT.

CDR3 in DNA: TGTGCCAGCAGCCAATCTAGCGGAACCGGGGAGCTGTTTTTT. It yields the protein CASSQSSGTGELFF. The chain employs TRBV7-9 and TRBJ2-2, with TRBD2 matching 7 bases. The germline gives CDR1 SEHNR, CDR2 FQNEAQ (reference sequence). With V trimmed by 5 bases and J by 5 bases, 5 bases remained unmatched. There are 14 residues in the CDR3. Drawing the rest from reference TRBV7-9 and TRBJ2-2, the complete variable domain is DTGVSQNPRHKITKRGQNVTFRCDPISEHNRLYWYRQTLGQGPEFLTYFQNEAQLEKSRLLSDRFSAERPKGSFSTLEIQRTEQGDSAMYLCASSQSSGTGELFFGEGSRLTVL.

V gene TRBV15 combines with J gene TRBJ2-7, with a possible D match to TRBD1 (6 bases). Germline V gives CDR1 LNHNV, CDR2 YYDKDF (reference sequence). The V gene lost 3 bases and the J gene lost 2 bases, with 20 bases spanning the gap. This CDR3 contains 17 residues. CDR3 DNA: TGTGCCACCAGCAGCACAGCCACAGGGTATGGGCCCTACGAGCAGTACTTC. Protein sequence: CATSSTATGYGPYEQYF.

V and J are TRBV10-3 and TRBJ2-1; D possibly corresponds to TRBD2 (6 bases). V lost 3 bases, J lost 3 bases, and 12 bases lay in between. This CDR3 contains 15 residues. Germline CDR1 ENHRY, CDR2 SYGVKD. The CDR3 spells CAISDDETSYNEQFF. The CDR3 nucleotides read TGTGCCATCAGTGATGATGAGACTAGCTACAATGAGCAGTTCTTC.

This clonotype has just a few counts. V and J are TRBV4-3 and TRBJ2-7, with D unresolved. This CDR3 is built from 16 residues. Trimming removed 0 bases from V and 0 bases from J, with 12 bases in between. CDR1 LGHNA and CDR2 YSLEER come from the germline V gene. CDR3 in amino acids: CASSQDNQPRSYEQYF. The CDR3 nucleotides read TGCGCCAGCAGCCAAGATAACCAGCCTCGCTCCTACGAGCAGTACTTC.

The chain uses TRBV10-3 and TRBJ2-7; D ambiguous. The CDR3 has 14 residues. The germline CDR1 and CDR2 sequences are ENHRY and SYGVKD. With 0 bases removed from V and 4 bases from J, the gap between germline ends came to 10 bases. CDR3 in DNA: TGTGCCATCAGTGAGTCGGGAAGGACGTACGAGCAGTACTTC. Translated, it gives CAISESGRTYEQYF.

On this clonotype: One end of the junction varies from germline; a read error may be responsible. The gene calls are TRBV7-7 and TRBJ2-2; 7 bases agree with TRBD1. CDR3 size: 16 residues. CDR1 and CDR2 from the germline V gene are SSHAT and FNYEAQ (reference sequence). The DNA for the CDR3 is TGTGCTAGCAGCTTAGAAAGCGCAGGGGGCACCGGGGAGCTGTTTTTT. This encodes CASSLESAGGTGELFF.

In DNA, the CDR3 is TGTGCCAGCAGCTCAACAGACGGACCCCCTCAAGAGACCCAGTACTTC. It specifies CASSSTDGPPQETQYF. The rearrangement uses TRBV7-9 and TRBJ2-5, with unresolved D. The V and J ends lost 4 bases and 2 bases respectively, with 17 bases between them. Germline values: CDR1 SEHNR, CDR2 FQNEAQ (reference sequence). The CDR3 consists of 16 residues.

V and J are TRBV5-1 and TRBJ1-1; no firm D call. CDR1 is SGHRS, CDR2 YFSETQ, per germline. This CDR3 is built from 16 residues. Trimming cost V 0 bases and J 1 base, with 13 bases left between them. CDR3 amino acids: CASSLEARTGNTEAFF. The CDR3 DNA is TGCGCCAGCAGCTTGGAGGCCAGGACGGGGAACACTGAAGCTTTCTTT.

This clonotype was found a few times. The chain combines TRBV4-1 with TRBJ2-1; the D gene is possibly TRBD2 (5 bases). The V end lost 3 bases, the J end lost 7 bases, and 19 bases lay between the germline ends. This CDR3 comprises 16 residues. From germline, CDR1 is MGHRA and CDR2 YSYEKL. The CDR3 sequence is CASSHHTLRRENEQFF. The CDR3 DNA follows: TGCGCCAGCAGCCACCACACACTCAGAAGGGAGAATGAGCAGTTCTTC.

The chain is built from TRBV7-8 and TRBJ2-3; D may be TRBD2 (5 bases). Trimming removed 3 bases from V and 0 bases from J, with 16 bases in between. The CDR3 runs to 17 residues. Germline CDR1 SGHVS, CDR2 FQNEAQ. CDR3 nucleotides: TGTGCCAGCAGCTTTCGAGTCGTAGCGTTCAGCACAGATACGCAGTATTTT. Translated, it gives CASSFRVVAFSTDTQYF.

This chain links TRBV18 with TRBJ1-5, with D uncertain. There are 18 residues in the CDR3. The V gene lost 2 bases and the J gene lost 1 base, with 18 bases spanning the gap. Germline V gene sequence: CDR1 KGHSH, CDR2 LQKENI. CDR3 DNA sequence: TGTGCCAGCTCACCAGGTCCTCTCCCCATAGGCAGCAATCAGCCCCAGCATTTT. It codes for CASSPGPLPIGSNQPQHF.

This CDR3 is CAWSRKNYGYTF. The CDR3 nucleotides are TGTGCCTGGAGTAGGAAGAACTATGGCTACACCTTC. This chain joins TRBV30 and TRBJ1-2; the D is unclear. There are 12 residues in the CDR3. The V gene lost 2 bases and the J gene lost 2 bases, with 6 bases spanning the gap. Germline V gives CDR1 GTSNPN, CDR2 SVGIG (reference sequence).